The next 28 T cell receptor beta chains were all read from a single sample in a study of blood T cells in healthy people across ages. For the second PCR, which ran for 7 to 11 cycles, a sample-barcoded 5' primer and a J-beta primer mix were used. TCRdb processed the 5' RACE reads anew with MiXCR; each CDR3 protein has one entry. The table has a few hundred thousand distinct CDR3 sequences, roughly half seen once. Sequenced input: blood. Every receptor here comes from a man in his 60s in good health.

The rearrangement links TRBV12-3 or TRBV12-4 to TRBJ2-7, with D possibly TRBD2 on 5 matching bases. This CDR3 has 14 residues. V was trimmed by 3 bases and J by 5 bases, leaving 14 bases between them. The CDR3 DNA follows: TGTGCCAGCAGTTTTGGAGTGAGGGCGAACGAGCAGTACTTC. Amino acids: CASSFGVRANEQYF.

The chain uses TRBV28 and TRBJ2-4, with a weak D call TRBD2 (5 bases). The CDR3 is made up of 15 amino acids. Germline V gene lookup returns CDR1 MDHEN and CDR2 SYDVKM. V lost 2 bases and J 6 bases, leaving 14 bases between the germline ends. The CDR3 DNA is TGTGCCAGCAGTTTAGGGAGAAGTAGGAGAAACATTCAGTACTTC. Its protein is CASSLGRSRRNIQYF.

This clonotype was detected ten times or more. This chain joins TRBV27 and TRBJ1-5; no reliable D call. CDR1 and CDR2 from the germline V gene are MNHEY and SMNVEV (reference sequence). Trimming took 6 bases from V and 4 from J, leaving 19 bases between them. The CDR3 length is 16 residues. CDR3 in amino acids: CASSFAAAGGNQPQHF. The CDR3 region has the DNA TGTGCCAGCAGCTTCGCGGCGGCAGGAGGGAATCAGCCCCAGCATTTT.

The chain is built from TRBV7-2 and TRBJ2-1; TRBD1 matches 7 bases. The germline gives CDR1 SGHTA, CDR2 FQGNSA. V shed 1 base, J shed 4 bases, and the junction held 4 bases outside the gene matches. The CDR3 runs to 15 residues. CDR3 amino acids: CASSLVQGSYNEQFF. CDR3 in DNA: TGTGCCAGCAGCTTAGTACAGGGGAGTTACAATGAGCAGTTCTTC.

The CDR3 bases are TGTGCCAGCAGCCCGGGGGTTTCCACAGATACGCAGTATTTT. Its protein is CASSPGVSTDTQYF. The genes are TRBV12-3 or TRBV12-4 and TRBJ2-3; a weak D match, TRBD2 (6 bases). V lost 6 bases, J lost 2 bases, and 12 bases lay in between. This CDR3 spans 14 amino acids.

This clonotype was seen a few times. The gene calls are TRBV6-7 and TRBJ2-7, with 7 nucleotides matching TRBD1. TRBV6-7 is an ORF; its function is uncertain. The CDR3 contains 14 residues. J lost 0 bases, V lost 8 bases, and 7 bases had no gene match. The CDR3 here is CASLDRVSSYEQYF. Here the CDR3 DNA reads TGTGCCAGCCTTGACAGGGTGAGCTCCTACGAGCAGTACTTC.

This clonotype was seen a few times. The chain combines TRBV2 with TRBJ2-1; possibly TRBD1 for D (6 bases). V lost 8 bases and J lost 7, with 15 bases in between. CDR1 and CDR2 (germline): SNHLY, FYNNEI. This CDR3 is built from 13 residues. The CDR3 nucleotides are TGTGCCAGCTACACGGACAGCCAAAATGAGCAGTTCTTC. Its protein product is CASYTDSQNEQFF.

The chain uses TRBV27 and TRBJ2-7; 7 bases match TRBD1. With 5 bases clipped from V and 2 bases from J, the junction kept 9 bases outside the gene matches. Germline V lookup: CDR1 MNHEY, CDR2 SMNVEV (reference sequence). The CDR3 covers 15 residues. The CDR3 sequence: CASSQKDRSPYEQYF. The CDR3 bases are TGTGCCAGCAGTCAAAAGGACAGGTCGCCCTACGAGCAGTACTTC.

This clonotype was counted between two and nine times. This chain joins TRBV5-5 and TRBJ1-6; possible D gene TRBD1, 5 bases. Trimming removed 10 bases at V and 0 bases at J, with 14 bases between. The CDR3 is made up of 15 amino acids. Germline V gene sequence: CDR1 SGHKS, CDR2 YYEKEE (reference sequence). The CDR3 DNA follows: TGTGCCGGGGCCCATGATCCCTCCTATAATTCACCCCTCCACTTT. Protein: CAGAHDPSYNSPLHF.

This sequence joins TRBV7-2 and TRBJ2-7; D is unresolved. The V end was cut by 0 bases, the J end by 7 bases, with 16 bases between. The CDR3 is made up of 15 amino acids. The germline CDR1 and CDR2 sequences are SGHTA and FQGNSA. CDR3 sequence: CASSLALVGSNEQYF. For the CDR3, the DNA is TGTGCCAGCAGCTTAGCGCTAGTGGGGTCCAATGAGCAGTACTTC.

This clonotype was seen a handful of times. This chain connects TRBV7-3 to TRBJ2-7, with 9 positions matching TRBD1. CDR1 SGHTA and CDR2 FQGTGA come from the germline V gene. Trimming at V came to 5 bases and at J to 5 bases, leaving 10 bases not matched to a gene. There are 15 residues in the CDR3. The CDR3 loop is CASSTSGTGSDEQYF. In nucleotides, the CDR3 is TGTGCCAGCAGCACCTCCGGGACAGGGTCTGACGAGCAGTACTTC.

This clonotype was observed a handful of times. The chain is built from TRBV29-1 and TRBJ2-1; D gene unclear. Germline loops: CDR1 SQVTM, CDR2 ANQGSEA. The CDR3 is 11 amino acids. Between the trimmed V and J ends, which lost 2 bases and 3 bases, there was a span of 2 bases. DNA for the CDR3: TGCAGCGTTGAACTCTACAATGAGCAGTTCTTC. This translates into CSVELYNEQFF.

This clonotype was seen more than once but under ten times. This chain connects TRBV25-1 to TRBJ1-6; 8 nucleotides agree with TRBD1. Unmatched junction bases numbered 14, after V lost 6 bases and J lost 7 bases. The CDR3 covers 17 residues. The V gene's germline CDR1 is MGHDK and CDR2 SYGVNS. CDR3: CASSPLRQGRQNSPLHF. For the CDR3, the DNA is TGTGCCAGCAGCCCCCTGAGACAGGGGCGACAAAATTCACCCCTCCACTTT.

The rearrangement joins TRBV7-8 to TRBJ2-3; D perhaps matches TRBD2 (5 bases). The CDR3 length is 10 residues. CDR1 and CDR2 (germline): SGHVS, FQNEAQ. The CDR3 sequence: CTNTRVTQYF. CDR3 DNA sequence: TGTACCAACACTAGAGTTACGCAGTATTTT.

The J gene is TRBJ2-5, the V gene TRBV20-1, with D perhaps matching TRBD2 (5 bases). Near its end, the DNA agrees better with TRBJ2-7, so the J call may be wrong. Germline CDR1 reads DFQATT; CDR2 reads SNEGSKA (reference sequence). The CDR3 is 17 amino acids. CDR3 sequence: CSALRTSRLAGPYEQYF. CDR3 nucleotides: TGCAGTGCTCTGAGGACCAGTCGGCTAGCTGGACCTTACGAGCAGTACTTC.

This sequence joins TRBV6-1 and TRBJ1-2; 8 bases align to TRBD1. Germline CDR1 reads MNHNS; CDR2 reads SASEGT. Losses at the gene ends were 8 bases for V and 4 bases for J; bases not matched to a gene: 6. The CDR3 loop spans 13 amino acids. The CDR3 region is CASGRTGFYGYTF. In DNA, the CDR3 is TGTGCCAGCGGACGGACAGGGTTCTATGGCTACACCTTC.

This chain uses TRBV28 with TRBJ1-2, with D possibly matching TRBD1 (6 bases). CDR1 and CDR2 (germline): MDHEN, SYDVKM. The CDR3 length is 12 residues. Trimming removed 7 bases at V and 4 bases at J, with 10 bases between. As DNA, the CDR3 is TGTGCCAGCACGGACAGTCTCTATGGCTACACCTTC. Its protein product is CASTDSLYGYTF.

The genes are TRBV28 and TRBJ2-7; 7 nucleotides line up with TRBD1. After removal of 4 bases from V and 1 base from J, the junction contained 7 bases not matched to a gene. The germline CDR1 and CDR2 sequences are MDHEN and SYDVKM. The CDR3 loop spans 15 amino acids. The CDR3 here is CASSSNRDSSYEQYF. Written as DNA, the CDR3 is TGTGCCAGCAGTTCAAACCGGGACAGTTCCTACGAGCAGTACTTC.

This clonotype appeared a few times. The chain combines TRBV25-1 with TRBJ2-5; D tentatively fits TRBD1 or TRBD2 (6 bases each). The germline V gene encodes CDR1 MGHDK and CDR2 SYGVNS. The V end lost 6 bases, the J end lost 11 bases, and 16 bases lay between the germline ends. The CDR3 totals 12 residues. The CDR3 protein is CASRWGAGEQYF. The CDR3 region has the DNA TGTGCCAGCAGATGGGGGGCTGGGGAGCAGTACTTC. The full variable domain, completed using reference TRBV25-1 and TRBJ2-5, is EADIYQTPRYLVIGTGKKITLECSQTMGHDKMYWYQQDPGMELHLIHYSYGVNSTEKGDLSSESTVSRIRTEHFPLTLESARPSHTSQYLCASRWGAGEQYFGPGTRLLVL.

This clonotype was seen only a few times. For the CDR3, the DNA is TGCAGCGTTGAACAAAACACAGGGGATGAGCAGTTCTTC. Protein sequence: CSVEQNTGDEQFF. This sequence joins TRBV29-1 and TRBJ2-1; 7 positions agree with TRBD1. This CDR3 contains 13 residues. The V gene end was trimmed by 2 bases and the J gene end by 8 bases; junction bases not matched to a gene: 6. Per germline, CDR1 SQVTM and CDR2 ANQGSEA.

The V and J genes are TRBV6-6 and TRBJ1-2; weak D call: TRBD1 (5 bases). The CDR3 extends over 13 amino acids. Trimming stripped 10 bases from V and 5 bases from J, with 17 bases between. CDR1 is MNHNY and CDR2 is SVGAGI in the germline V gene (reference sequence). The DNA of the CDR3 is TGTGCCATCGCCCAGGGTTTATTTTATGGCTACACCTTC. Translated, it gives CAIAQGLFYGYTF.

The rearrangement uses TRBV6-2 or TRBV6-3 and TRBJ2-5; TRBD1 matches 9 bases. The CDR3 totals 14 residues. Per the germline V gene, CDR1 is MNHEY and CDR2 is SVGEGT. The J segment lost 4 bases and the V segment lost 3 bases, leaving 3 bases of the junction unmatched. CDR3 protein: CASSYTDRGETQYF. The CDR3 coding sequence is TGTGCCAGCAGTTATACGGACAGGGGAGAGACCCAGTACTTC.

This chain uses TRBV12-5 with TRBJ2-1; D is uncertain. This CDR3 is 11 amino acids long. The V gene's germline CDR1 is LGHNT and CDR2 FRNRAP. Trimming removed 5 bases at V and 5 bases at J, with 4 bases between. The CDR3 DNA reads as TGTGCTAGTGGTCCTGACAATGAGCAGTTCTTC. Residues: CASGPDNEQFF.

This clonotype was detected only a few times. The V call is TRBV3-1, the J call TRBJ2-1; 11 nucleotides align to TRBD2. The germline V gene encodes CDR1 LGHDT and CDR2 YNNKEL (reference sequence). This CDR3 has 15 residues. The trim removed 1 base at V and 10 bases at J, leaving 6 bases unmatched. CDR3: CASSQVLAGGREQFF. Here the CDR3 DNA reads TGTGCCAGCAGCCAAGTCCTAGCGGGAGGCCGAGAGCAGTTCTTC.

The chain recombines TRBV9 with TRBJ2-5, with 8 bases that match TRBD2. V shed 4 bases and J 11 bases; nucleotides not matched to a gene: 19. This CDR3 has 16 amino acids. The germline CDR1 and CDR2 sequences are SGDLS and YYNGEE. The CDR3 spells CASSPLSIGGANEQYF. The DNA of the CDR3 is TGTGCCAGCAGCCCGCTCTCTATCGGGGGGGCGAATGAGCAGTACTTC.

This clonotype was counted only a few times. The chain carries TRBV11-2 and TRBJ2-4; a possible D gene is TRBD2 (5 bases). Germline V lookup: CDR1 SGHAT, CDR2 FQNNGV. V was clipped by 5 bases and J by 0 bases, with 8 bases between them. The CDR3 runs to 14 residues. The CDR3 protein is CASSEDSAKNIQYF. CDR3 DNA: TGTGCCAGCAGCGAGGACTCAGCCAAAAACATTCAGTACTTC.

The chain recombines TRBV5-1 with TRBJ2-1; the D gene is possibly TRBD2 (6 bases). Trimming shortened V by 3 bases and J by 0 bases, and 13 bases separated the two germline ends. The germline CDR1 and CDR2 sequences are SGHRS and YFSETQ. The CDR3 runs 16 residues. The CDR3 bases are TGCGCCAGCAGCTGGTCTCCGGGAGACTCCTACAATGAGCAGTTCTTC. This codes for CASSWSPGDSYNEQFF.

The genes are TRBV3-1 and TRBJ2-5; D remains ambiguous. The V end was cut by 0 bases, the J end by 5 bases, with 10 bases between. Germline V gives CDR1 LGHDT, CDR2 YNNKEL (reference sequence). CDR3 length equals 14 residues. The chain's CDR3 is CASSQDPSSETQYF. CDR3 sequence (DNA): TGTGCCAGCAGCCAAGATCCTAGTTCGGAGACCCAGTACTTC.